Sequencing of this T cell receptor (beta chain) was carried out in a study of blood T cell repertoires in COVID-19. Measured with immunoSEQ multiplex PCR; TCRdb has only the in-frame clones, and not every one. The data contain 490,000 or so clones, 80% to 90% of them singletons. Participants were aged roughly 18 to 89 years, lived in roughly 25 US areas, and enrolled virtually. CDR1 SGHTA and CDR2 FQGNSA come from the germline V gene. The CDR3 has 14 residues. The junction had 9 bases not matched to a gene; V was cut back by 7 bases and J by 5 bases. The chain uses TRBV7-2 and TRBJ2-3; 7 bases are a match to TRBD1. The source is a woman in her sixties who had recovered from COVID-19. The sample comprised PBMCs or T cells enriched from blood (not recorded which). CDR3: CASTRQGGGDTQYF. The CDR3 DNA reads TGTGCCAGCACGCGACAGGGCGGCGGAGATACGCAGTATTTT.